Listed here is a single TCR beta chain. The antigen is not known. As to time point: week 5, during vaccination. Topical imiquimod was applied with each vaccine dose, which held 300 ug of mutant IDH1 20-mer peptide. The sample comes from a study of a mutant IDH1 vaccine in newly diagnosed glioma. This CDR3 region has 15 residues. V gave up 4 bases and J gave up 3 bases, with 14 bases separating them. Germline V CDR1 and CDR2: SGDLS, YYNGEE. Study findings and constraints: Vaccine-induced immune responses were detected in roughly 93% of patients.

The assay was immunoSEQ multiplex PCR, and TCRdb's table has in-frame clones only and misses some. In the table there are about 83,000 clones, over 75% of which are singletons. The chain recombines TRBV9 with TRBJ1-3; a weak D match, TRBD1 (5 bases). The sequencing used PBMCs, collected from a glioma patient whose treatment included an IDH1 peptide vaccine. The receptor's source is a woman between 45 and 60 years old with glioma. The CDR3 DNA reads TGTGCCAGCAGCCAAGAAGGGGACGGTGGAAACACCATATATTTT. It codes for CASSQEGDGGNTIYF.